The 30 T cell receptor beta chains below were found in one sample sequenced in a study of OX40 agonist ivuxolimab in advanced cancers. Profiling relied on immunoSEQ multiplex PCR, and the TCRdb table lists in-frame clones only, not all of them. The data show tens of thousands of clones, with 90% seen just once and around 0.35% held by the top ten. The sequencing used CD4+ or CD8+ T cells sorted from blood, collected in a trial of the OX40 agonist ivuxolimab. These receptor sequences come from an adult with an advanced solid tumor such as melanoma, head and neck, liver or kidney cancer.

The genes are TRBV18 and TRBJ1-2; no definite D call. V was shortened by 1 base and J by 4 bases, with 16 bases between the two germline ends. Germline loops: CDR1 KGHSH, CDR2 LQKENI. The CDR3 runs to 16 residues. The DNA of the CDR3 is TGTGCCAGCTCACCACGTTTGCTGGGTGACCTCTATGGCTACACCTTC. Translated: CASSPRLLGDLYGYTF.

The genes are TRBV28 and TRBJ1-1; D remains ambiguous. The germline V gene encodes CDR1 MDHEN and CDR2 SYDVKM. V lost 10 bases and J lost 1, with 13 bases in between. The CDR3 runs 13 residues. CDR3 amino acids: CATVVDWNTEAFF. CDR3 bases: TGTGCCACCGTCGTGGATTGGAACACTGAAGCTTTCTTT.

V usage is TRBV5-1 and J usage is TRBJ2-1; D may correspond to TRBD1 or TRBD2 (6 bases each). Germline V gene lookup returns CDR1 SGHRS and CDR2 YFSETQ. The CDR3 is 13 residues long. V lost 4 bases and J 4 bases, leaving 9 bases between the germline ends. CDR3 nucleotide sequence: TGCGCCAGCAGCAGGGGGGAGTACAATGAGCAGTTCTTC. This sequence encodes CASSRGEYNEQFF.

Here the CDR3 reads CASSLSHGNQPQHF. As DNA, the CDR3 is TGTGCCAGCAGCTTGAGTCACGGCAATCAGCCCCAGCATTTT. J is TRBJ1-5 and V is TRBV5-8; D not resolved. CDR1 SGHTS and CDR2 YDEGEE come from the germline V gene. The CDR3 contains 14 residues. With 1 base removed from V and 2 bases from J, the gap between germline ends came to 7 bases.

This clone occurred once. The genes are TRBV28 and TRBJ1-6; TRBD1 matches at 8 bases. This CDR3 comprises 15 residues. The germline V gene encodes CDR1 MDHEN and CDR2 SYDVKM. Losses at the gene ends were 2 bases for V and 5 bases for J; bases not matched to a gene: 2. The DNA of the CDR3 is TGTGCCAGCAGTTTAGTGGACAGGGATAATTCACCCCTCCACTTT. Amino acids: CASSLVDRDNSPLHF. Variable domain in full (rest from reference TRBV28 and TRBJ1-6): DVKVTQSSRYLVKRTGEKVFLECVQDMDHENMFWYRQDPGLGLRLIYFSYDVKMKEKGDIPEGYSVSREKKERFSLILESASTNQTSMYLCASSLVDRDNSPLHFGNGTRLTVT.

The chain combines TRBV11-2 with TRBJ1-1; no definite D call. The CDR3 runs to 13 residues. Between the trimmed V and J ends, which lost 4 bases and 1 base, there was a span of 7 bases. Germline CDR1 SGHAT, CDR2 FQNNGV. This CDR3 reads CASSSVANTEAFF. For the CDR3, the DNA is TGTGCCAGCAGCTCCGTTGCGAACACTGAAGCTTTCTTT.

V gene TRBV28 combines with J gene TRBJ2-1; D possibly uses TRBD1 or TRBD2 (6 bases each). The CDR3 covers 14 residues. The V end was cut by 5 bases, the J end by 4 bases, with 12 bases between. Germline values: CDR1 MDHEN, CDR2 SYDVKM. CDR3 nucleotides: TGTGCCAGCAGTACCCCGGGGGCGTACAATGAGCAGTTCTTC. It specifies CASSTPGAYNEQFF.

The chain carries TRBV30 and TRBJ1-1; D might be TRBD1 (5 bases). V lost 4 bases and J 2 bases, leaving 17 bases between the germline ends. The germline gives CDR1 GTSNPN, CDR2 SVGIG (reference sequence). There are 15 residues in the CDR3. The CDR3 sequence: CAWNYRERGNTEAFF. CDR3 DNA sequence: TGTGCCTGGAATTACCGGGAAAGGGGAAACACTGAAGCTTTCTTT.

This clone was counted a few times. This chain links TRBV18 with TRBJ1-2; D possibly corresponds to TRBD1 (6 bases). Germline CDR1 is KGHSH and CDR2 is LQKENI. CDR3 length: 14 amino acids. V lost 1 base and J 12 bases, leaving 18 bases between the germline ends. In DNA form, the CDR3 reads TGTGCCAGCTCACCACGTTCCGACAGGAACCTTGACACCTTC. This gives the protein CASSPRSDRNLDTF.

The gene calls are TRBV7-9 and TRBJ2-3, with a tentative D call TRBD2 (7 bases). The CDR3 runs 17 residues. Germline CDR1 SEHNR, CDR2 FQNEAQ (reference sequence). Trimming stripped 4 bases from V and 3 bases from J, with 20 bases between. The CDR3 sequence is CASSSIGAGGQTDTQYF. CDR3 DNA: TGTGCCAGCAGCTCCATCGGGGCCGGGGGGCAAACAGATACGCAGTATTTT.

The V gene is TRBV15, the J gene TRBJ1-5; D remains ambiguous. This CDR3 is 14 amino acids long. Germline CDR1 is LNHNV and CDR2 is YYDKDF (reference sequence). Deletions cut 2 bases from V and 3 bases from J, with 8 bases between. As DNA, the CDR3 is TGTGCCACCAGCAGAACAAGTCCCAATCAGCCCCAGCATTTT. It is translated as CATSRTSPNQPQHF.

This chain uses TRBV6-1 with TRBJ1-1; no definite D call. V lost 1 base, J lost 5 bases, and 20 bases lay in between. Germline CDR1 reads MNHNS; CDR2 reads SASEGT. The CDR3 sequence is 17 residues long. CDR3 sequence (DNA): TGTGCCAGCAGTGAAGTGGGGAGAGCAGGCAGAAGGACTGAAGCTTTCTTT. Its translation is CASSEVGRAGRRTEAFF.

V usage is TRBV29-1 and J usage is TRBJ2-2, with 11 bases lining up with TRBD2. This CDR3 has 16 residues. Trimming cost V 7 bases and J 0 bases; bases outside gene matches: 7. Germline V CDR1 and CDR2: SQVTM, ANQGSEA. This CDR3 reads CSGRGTSGSNTGELFF. Here the CDR3 DNA reads TGCAGCGGTAGAGGGACTAGCGGCTCGAACACCGGGGAGCTGTTTTTT.

The chain uses TRBV30 and TRBJ2-1; D perhaps matches TRBD2 (6 bases). The germline CDR1 and CDR2 sequences are GTSNPN and SVGIG (reference sequence). CDR3 length: 13 amino acids. Trimming removed 3 bases from V and 9 bases from J, with 15 bases in between. The chain's CDR3 is CAWSRSARGEQFF. CDR3 nucleotides: TGTGCCTGGAGCCGGAGCGCGCGGGGTGAGCAGTTCTTC.

On this clone itself: One end of the junction does not line up with germline, which may come from a read error. The V call is TRBV6-1, the J call TRBJ1-5, with 7 bases aligning to TRBD1. Germline V gene lookup returns CDR1 MNHNS and CDR2 SASEGT. This CDR3 is built from 16 residues. The CDR3, as DNA: TGTGCCGGCAGTGAAGCTGGGACAGATAGCAATCAGCCCCAGCATTTT. Amino acid sequence: CAGSEAGTDSNQPQHF.

The chain links TRBV5-1 to TRBJ1-1, with D possibly being TRBD1 (6 bases). The germline CDR1 and CDR2 sequences are SGHRS and YFSETQ. The CDR3 totals 14 residues. V lost 5 bases and J 1 base, leaving 12 bases between the germline ends. CDR3 coding DNA: TGCGCCAGCAGACAAGGACAGAGGAACACTGAAGCTTTCTTT. Protein: CASRQGQRNTEAFF.

This clone was seen only a few times. The chain's CDR3 is CASSYSVGQANYGYTF. In DNA, the CDR3 is TGTGCCAGCAGTTATTCCGTCGGACAGGCTAACTATGGCTACACCTTC. The chain joins TRBV6-6 to TRBJ1-2, with 7 bases that match TRBD1. Germline V gives CDR1 MNHNY, CDR2 SVGAGI (reference sequence). V was pared by 3 bases and J by 0 bases, with 7 bases of the junction left unmatched. CDR3 size: 16 residues.

The chain has TRBV19 and TRBJ1-1, with D perhaps TRBD1 (6 bases). Trimming took 7 bases from V and 4 from J, leaving 16 bases between them. This CDR3 has 14 residues. CDR1 and CDR2 from the germline V gene are LNHDA and SQIVND (reference sequence). The DNA of the CDR3 is TGTGCCAGTAAACTCCGTGGAGGGGGCACTGAAGCTTTCTTT. It specifies CASKLRGGGTEAFF.

The V and J genes are TRBV5-1 and TRBJ2-7; D assignment may be TRBD1 or TRBD2 (6 bases each). The V end lost 7 bases, the J end lost 0 bases, and 23 bases lay between the germline ends. Germline loops: CDR1 SGHRS, CDR2 YFSETQ. CDR3 length equals 17 residues. CDR3 sequence: CASRGPKQGMSSYEQYF. CDR3 nucleotide sequence: TGCGCCAGCCGGGGGCCTAAACAGGGAATGTCCTCCTACGAGCAGTACTTC.

The chain recombines TRBV9 with TRBJ2-7, with 8 bases aligning to TRBD2. This CDR3 region has 14 residues. Trimming at V came to 3 bases and at J to 2 bases, leaving 4 bases not matched to a gene. CDR1 is SGDLS and CDR2 is YYNGEE in the germline V gene. The CDR3 DNA sequence: TGTGCCAGCAGCGCACGGGAGGGCGCCTACGAGCAGTACTTC. Translating gives CASSAREGAYEQYF.

This chain connects TRBV30 to TRBJ1-1; the D is unclear. The ends were cut back, 1 base at V and 0 bases at J, with 6 bases in the middle. CDR1 and CDR2 (germline): GTSNPN, SVGIG (reference sequence). The CDR3 runs 13 residues. The CDR3 region is CAWSGSLNTEAFF. CDR3 nucleotides: TGTGCCTGGAGTGGATCGTTGAACACTGAAGCTTTCTTT.

The chain uses TRBV6-1 and TRBJ1-5; tentatively, D is TRBD1 (6 bases). This CDR3 spans 15 amino acids. The germline CDR1 and CDR2 sequences are MNHNS and SASEGT. V lost 2 bases, J lost 4 bases, and 12 bases lay in between. DNA of the CDR3: TGTGCCAGCAGTGAAAACTGGGGGGCAAATCAGCCCCAGCATTTT. Encoded protein: CASSENWGANQPQHF.

This clone came up a few times. The chain recombines TRBV2 with TRBJ1-5; TRBD1 might be the D (6 bases). Germline V CDR1 and CDR2: SNHLY, FYNNEI. V was trimmed by 7 bases and J by 5 bases, leaving 15 bases between them. This CDR3 spans 14 amino acids. The CDR3 region has the DNA TGTGCCAGCAAAACGGGACAAAGCCATCAGCCCCAGCATTTT. Its protein product is CASKTGQSHQPQHF. The full variable domain, rest sourced from reference TRBV2 and TRBJ1-5, is EPEVTQTPSHQVTQMGQEVILRCVPISNHLYFYWYRQILGQKVEFLVSFYNNEISEKSEIFDDQFSVERPDGSNFTLKIRSTKLEDSAMYFCASKTGQSHQPQHFGDGTRLSIL.

V and J are TRBV19 and TRBJ1-6; 8 nucleotides agree with TRBD1. Losses at the gene ends were 3 bases for V and 6 bases for J; bases not matched to a gene: 1. Germline values: CDR1 LNHDA, CDR2 SQIVND (reference sequence). The CDR3 is 14 amino acids. CDR3 nucleotides: TGTGCCAGTAGTATGGACAGGGTTAATTCACCCCTCCACTTT. It encodes CASSMDRVNSPLHF. The entire variable domain, with the rest obtained from reference TRBV19 and TRBJ1-6, is as follows: DGGITQSPKYLFRKEGQNVTLSCEQNLNHDAMYWYRQDPGQGLRLIYYSQIVNDFQKGDIAEGYSVSREKKESFPLTVTSAQKNPTAFYLCASSMDRVNSPLHFGNGTRLTVT.

The chain links TRBV25-1 to TRBJ2-3, with 7 bases lining up with TRBD1. Trimming cost V 4 bases and J 4 bases; bases outside gene matches: 5. The CDR3 covers 14 residues. The germline CDR1 and CDR2 sequences are MGHDK and SYGVNS. CDR3 sequence reads: CASSGSGGADTQYF. CDR3 nucleotides: TGTGCCAGCAGTGGGTCAGGGGGTGCAGATACGCAGTATTTT.

The chain couples TRBV10-2 to TRBJ2-1; TRBD2 matches 8 bases. The trim removed 7 bases at V and 4 bases at J, leaving 3 bases unmatched. This CDR3 region has 13 residues. Germline assignment: CDR1 WSHSY and CDR2 SAAADI. The CDR3 loop reads CASTGGGYNEQFF. The CDR3 coding sequence is TGCGCCAGCACGGGGGGGGGTTACAATGAGCAGTTCTTC.

The chain is built from TRBV5-5 and TRBJ1-1; TRBD1 matches 9 bases. The CDR3 runs 15 residues. Trimming at V came to 4 bases and at J to 7 bases, leaving 11 bases not matched to a gene. Germline lookup yields CDR1 SGHKS and CDR2 YYEKEE (reference sequence). The CDR3 loop is CASSLRLGQGVEAFF. The CDR3 DNA reads as TGTGCCAGCAGCCTCCGATTGGGACAGGGCGTTGAAGCTTTCTTT.

V is TRBV19 and J is TRBJ1-1; 10 bases fit TRBD1. V lost 7 bases, J lost 1 base, and 6 bases stayed unmatched. CDR3 length: 15 amino acids. The V gene's germline CDR1 is LNHDA and CDR2 SQIVND (reference sequence). The CDR3 spells CASTPRQGANTEAFF. The CDR3 bases are TGTGCCAGTACCCCCCGACAGGGGGCGAACACTGAAGCTTTCTTT.

The chain has TRBV7-8 and TRBJ1-5; possible D gene TRBD1, 5 bases. CDR1 is SGHVS and CDR2 is FQNEAQ in the germline V gene. With 5 bases removed from V and 6 bases from J, the gap between germline ends came to 11 bases. The CDR3 length is 13 residues. CDR3 DNA sequence: TGTGCCAGCAGCCTCGGGGGAACTCAGCCCCAGCATTTT. This gives the protein CASSLGGTQPQHF.

DNA of the CDR3: TGTGCCAGCTCACCGACGGGTAGCAGGTTGGAAAGTGCAACTAATGAAAAACTGTTTTTT. Amino acid sequence: CASSPTGSRLESATNEKLFF. V gene TRBV18 combines with J gene TRBJ1-4; no reliable D call. From germline, CDR1 is KGHSH and CDR2 LQKENI. V was trimmed by 3 bases and J by 0 bases, leaving 23 bases between them. The CDR3 runs to 20 residues.